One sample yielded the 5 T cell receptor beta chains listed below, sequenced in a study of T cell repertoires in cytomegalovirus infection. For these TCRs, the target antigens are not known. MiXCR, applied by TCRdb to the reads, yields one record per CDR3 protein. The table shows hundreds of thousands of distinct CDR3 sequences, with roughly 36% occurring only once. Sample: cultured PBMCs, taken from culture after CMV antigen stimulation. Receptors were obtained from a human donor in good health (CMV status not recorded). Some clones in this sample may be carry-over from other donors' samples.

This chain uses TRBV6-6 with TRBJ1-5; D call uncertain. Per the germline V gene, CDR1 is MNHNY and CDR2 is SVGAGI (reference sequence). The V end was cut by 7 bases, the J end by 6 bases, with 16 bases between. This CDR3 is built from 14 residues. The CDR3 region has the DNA TGTGCCAGCAAAGATACGGGAATAACTCAGCCCCAGCATTTT. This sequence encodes CASKDTGITQPQHF.

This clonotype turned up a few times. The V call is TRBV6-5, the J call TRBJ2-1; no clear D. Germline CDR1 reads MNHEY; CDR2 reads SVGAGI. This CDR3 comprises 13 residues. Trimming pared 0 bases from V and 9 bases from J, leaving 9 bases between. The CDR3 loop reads CASSYSGFTEQFF. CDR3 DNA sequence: TGTGCCAGCAGTTACTCAGGGTTTACTGAGCAGTTCTTC.

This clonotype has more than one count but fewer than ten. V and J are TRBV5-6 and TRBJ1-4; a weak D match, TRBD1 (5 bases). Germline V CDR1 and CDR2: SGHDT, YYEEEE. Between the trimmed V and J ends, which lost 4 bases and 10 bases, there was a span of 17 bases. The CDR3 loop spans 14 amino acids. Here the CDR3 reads CASSLWGGVRKLFF. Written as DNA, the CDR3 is TGTGCCAGCAGCCTTTGGGGAGGGGTGAGAAAACTGTTTTTT.

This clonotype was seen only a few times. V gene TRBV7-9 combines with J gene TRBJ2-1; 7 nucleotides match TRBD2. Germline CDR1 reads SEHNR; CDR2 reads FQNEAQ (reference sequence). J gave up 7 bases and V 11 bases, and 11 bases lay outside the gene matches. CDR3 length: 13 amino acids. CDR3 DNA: TGTGCCTCCTCGCGGGGGACTTTGAATGAGCAGTTCTTC. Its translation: CASSRGTLNEQFF.

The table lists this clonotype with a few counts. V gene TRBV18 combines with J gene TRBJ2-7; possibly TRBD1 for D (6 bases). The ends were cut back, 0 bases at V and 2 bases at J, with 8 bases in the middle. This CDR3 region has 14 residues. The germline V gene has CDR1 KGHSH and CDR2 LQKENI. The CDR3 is CASSPPGQTYEQYF. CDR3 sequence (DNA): TGTGCCAGCTCACCACCTGGACAGACCTACGAGCAGTACTTC.